The rows below give T cell receptor beta chains drawn from one sample of a study of cytomegalovirus exposure and HLA in healthy donors. Libraries were prepared by immunoSEQ multiplex PCR; TCRdb keeps only in-frame clonotypes and omits some of them. The sample records tens of thousands of clones, 75% to 85% being singletons. Sequenced material: PBMCs. The receptors originated from a man in his forties or fifties in good health and CMV-seropositive. CDR3s include the opening cysteine and the closing phenylalanine or tryptophan. The D gene is left open where the match is weak.

>TRBJ2-2|TRBV6-1|NA
TGTGCCAGCAGTGCCGGGCGAGCGGAGCCCGGGGAGCTGTTTTTT
CASSAGRAEPGELFF
>TRBJ2-7|TRBV18|TRBD1
TGTGCCAGCTCACCGCCGGGACAGGGCCTCTACGGGCAGTACTTC
CASSPPGQGLYGQYF
>TRBJ2-2|TRBV9|TRBD2
TGTGCCATCAGCCCGAGCGGGACTAGCGGGAGGATAGCGGGGGAGCTGTTTTTT
CAISPSGTSGRIAGELFF
>TRBJ2-3|TRBV15|TRBD2
TGTGCCACCAGCGGCGAGGGGCTAGCGGGGAAGGATACGCAGTATTTT
CATSGEGLAGKDTQYF
>TRBJ1-1|TRBV27|NA
TGTGCCAGCAGTTTATTAGGGGAACATCAGACCTTAGAAGCTTTCTTT
CASSLLGEHQTLEAFF
>TRBJ1-3|TRBV6-5|NA
TGTGCCAGCAGGAAACCGGGAAACTCTGGAAACACCATATATTTT
CASRKPGNSGNTIYF
>TRBJ2-4|TRBV19|TRBD1
TGTGCCAGTAGTGAGACAGGGTTAAACATTCAGTACTTC
CASSETGLNIQYF
>TRBJ2-1|TRBV29-1|TRBD2
TGCAGCGTTGGACTAGCGGGAACTAGGGGCTATCGATCCTACAATGAGCAGTTCTTC
CSVGLAGTRGYRSYNEQFF
>TRBJ1-2|TRBV13|TRBD1
TGTGCCAGCAGCTCCCGTGGACAGGGGTATGGCTACACCTTC
CASSSRGQGYGYTF
>TRBJ2-3|TRBV5-1|NA
TGCGCCAGCAGCTTGGAGGGGTCCACAGATACGCAGTATTTT
CASSLEGSTDTQYF
>TRBJ1-4|TRBV18|NA
TGTGCCAGCTCGCAAATAAACAGGGTGGATGAAAAACTGTTTTTT
CASSQINRVDEKLFF
>TRBJ2-7|TRBV4-1|NA
TGCGCCAGCAGCCAAGAAGCAGGCCCAGGCTACTACGAGCAGTACTTC
CASSQEAGPGYYEQYF
>TRBJ1-5|TRBV7-2|NA
TGTGCCAGCAGCTTAGTTGGGGGGGCAAGCAATCAGCCCCAGCATTTT
CASSLVGGASNQPQHF
>TRBJ1-2|TRBV4-2|TRBD1
TGTGCCAGCAGCCAAGGGACAGGGGGCGGTAACTATGGCTACACCTTC
CASSQGTGGGNYGYTF
>TRBJ2-6|TRBV6-5|NA
TGTGCCAGCAGTTATCGGAGCTCTGGGGCCAACGTCCTGGCTTTC
CASSYRSSGANVLAF
>TRBJ1-1|TRBV11-3|TRBD1
TGTGCCAGCAGCTTCGGAGGGGGCGGAGGGGACACTGAAGCTTTCTTT
CASSFGGGGGDTEAFF
>TRBJ2-3|TRBV28|TRBD1
TGTGCCAGCACCGAAGGACAGGGGCGAGATACGCAGTATTTT
CASTEGQGRDTQYF
>TRBJ1-6|TRBV5-1|NA
TGCGCCAGCAGCTACAATTCAGGGATACTTGAGGCCCTCAACTTT
CASSYNSGILEALNF
>TRBJ2-7|TRBV19|TRBD1
TGTGCCAGTAGTCCCCTCCAGGGGGCTCTACTCTCCGAGCAGTACTTC
CASSPLQGALLSEQYF
>TRBJ2-1|TRBV4-3|TRBD2
TGCGCCAGCAGCCAAGATCGACAGCGGGGGGGGTACAATGAGCAGTTCTTC
CASSQDRQRGGYNEQFF
>TRBJ2-1|TRBV1|NA
TGCACCTCTCCCGGGTTCTTCGGGTACAATGAGCAGTTCTTC
CTSPGFFGYNEQFF
>TRBJ1-2|TRBV6-1|NA
TGTGCCAGCAGGCAACCGGGGGGGGGCTACACCTTC
CASRQPGGGYTF